The 10 T cell receptor beta chains listed next were all sequenced from one sample in a study of vaccination and CD4 T cells after COVID-19. No antigens are known for them. Sequence data for DNA of cultured CD4+ T cells were generated by the Oncomine TCR Beta short-read assay. TCRdb re-analysed the PCR reads in MiXCR, keeping a single row per CDR3 protein. The data contain roughly 23,000 distinct CDR3 sequences, 35% to 40% of them singletons. Specified time point: late sampling 161 to 241 days after vaccination in three convalescent patients. Treatment denoted: roughly 10-day PBMC culture with coronavirus spike peptide pools or control peptides (ViraFEST assay). This sample comprised CD4+ T cells from blood, cultured in vitro, obtained about 7 months after SARS-CoV-2 vaccination. These receptors originate from a human donor who had recovered from COVID-19.

This clonotype was observed a few times. The chain is built from TRBV25-1 and TRBJ2-3, with a possible D match to TRBD1 (5 bases). Germline CDR1 is MGHDK and CDR2 is SYGVNS. V lost 5 bases and J lost 5, with 11 bases in between. This CDR3 is built from 13 residues. The CDR3 protein is CASSQAGIDTQYF. The CDR3 DNA reads TGTGCCAGCAGTCAAGCAGGGATAGATACGCAGTATTTT.

This chain joins TRBV6-2 or TRBV6-3 and TRBJ2-7; 8 bases line up with TRBD2. Looked up from germline, CDR1 is MNHEY and CDR2 is SVGEGT. CDR3 length: 15 residues. J lost 2 bases, V lost 6 bases, and 9 bases had no gene match. CDR3 nucleotide sequence: TGTGCCAGCAGACGGGGGGGCGCAGGGGCCTACGAGCAGTACTTC. Amino acids: CASRRGGAGAYEQYF.

The chain carries TRBV6-5 and TRBJ2-1, with 8 positions matching TRBD2. After removal of 3 bases from V and 9 bases from J, the junction contained 7 bases not matched to a gene. CDR3 size: 14 residues. CDR1 is MNHEY and CDR2 is SVGAGI in the germline V gene. In nucleotides, the CDR3 is TGTGCCAGCAGTTATAATTCGGGAGGGGCTGAGCAGTTCTTC. Translation gives CASSYNSGGAEQFF.

V usage is TRBV20-1 and J usage is TRBJ1-6; no firm D call. From germline, CDR1 is DFQATT and CDR2 SNEGSKA (reference sequence). This CDR3 has 15 residues. Trimming took 2 bases from V and 5 from J, leaving 13 bases between them. The CDR3 DNA follows: TGCAGTGCTAGACTGGCAGGTCGAGATAATTCACCCCTCCACTTT. This encodes CSARLAGRDNSPLHF.

The V and J genes are TRBV7-9 and TRBJ1-1, with D unresolved. V lost 2 bases and J 0 bases, leaving 4 bases between the germline ends. The CDR3 sequence is 13 residues long. Per germline, CDR1 SEHNR and CDR2 FQNEAQ (reference sequence). The CDR3 nucleotides read TGTGCCAGCAGCTTATTTCTGAACACTGAAGCTTTCTTT. This translates into CASSLFLNTEAFF.

This rearrangement joins TRBV20-1 to TRBJ2-1; D is uncertain. The CDR3 consists of 15 residues. Germline loops: CDR1 DFQATT, CDR2 SNEGSKA (reference sequence). V dropped 1 base and J dropped 4 bases, with 14 bases sitting between them. CDR3 nucleotides: TGCAGTGCTAGAGTTGCGGCGGCGGCATACAATGAGCAGTTCTTC. Its translation is CSARVAAAAYNEQFF.

For this clonotype: At one boundary the junction diverges from the germline segment, which might be a read error. This chain links TRBV20-1 with TRBJ2-5; no firm D call. The CDR3 runs to 14 residues. The V gene's germline CDR1 is DFQATT and CDR2 SNEGSKA (reference sequence). This CDR3 reads CSGREPLAGETQYF. DNA for the CDR3: TGCAGTGGTAGAGAACCCCTGGCTGGGGAGACCCAGTACTTC.

There are a few counts of this clonotype. The chain combines TRBV5-1 with TRBJ2-7; D remains unclear. The CDR3 runs 13 residues. V dropped 3 bases and J dropped 4 bases, with 11 bases sitting between them. Germline V gives CDR1 SGHRS, CDR2 YFSETQ. The CDR3 spells CASSSDPLYEQYF. The CDR3 DNA reads as TGCGCCAGCAGCTCCGACCCCCTTTACGAGCAGTACTTC.

This clonotype was observed a few times. The V call is TRBV11-3, the J call TRBJ1-1, with D unresolved. The CDR3 has 13 residues. Germline CDR1 and CDR2: SGHNT and YENEEA. V was cut by 5 bases and J by 1 base, with 8 bases left in between. The CDR3 coding sequence is TGTGCCAGCAGCGACCGAAGGAACACTGAAGCTTTCTTT. Translation gives CASSDRRNTEAFF.

The gene calls are TRBV20-1 and TRBJ1-6; possibly TRBD1 for D (5 bases). CDR3 length equals 15 residues. Germline CDR1 DFQATT, CDR2 SNEGSKA (reference sequence). Trimming removed 3 bases at V and 9 bases at J, with 18 bases between. The CDR3 DNA is TGCAGTGCTAGTCCCAGCAGGGTGATACCTTCACCCCTCCACTTT. Translation gives CSASPSRVIPSPLHF.